The clone carrying this T cell receptor beta chain was detected many times. The antigen is unknown. The record originates from a study of T cells after yellow fever vaccination. Template-switching 5'RACE yielded the TCR cDNA; a universal primer site and UMIs were added in the process. MiXCR, run by TCRdb on the 5' RACE reads, gives a single entry per CDR3 protein. Here the sample spans around 320,000 distinct CDR3 sequences, around 4.5% being singletons. General study points: Post-booster repertoires again held most primary-vaccination clones (roughly 95% CD4, roughly 89% CD8). A small share of clonotypes appeared in both CD4 and CD8 compartments.

This sequence was found in a man aged 18-30 years who received the YFV17D yellow fever vaccine. This specimen consisted of PBMCs, obtained 15 days after the yellow fever booster vaccination.

This CDR3 reads CASSGMRAETGYTF. The CDR3 nucleotides read TGTGCCAGCAGCGGGATGAGGGCAGAAACAGGCTACACCTTC. The rearrangement joins TRBV6-5 to TRBJ1-2; no firm D call. Trimming removed 6 bases at V and 8 bases at J, with 19 bases between. Germline CDR1 and CDR2: MNHEY and SVGAGI. The length of the CDR3 is 14 residues.